This T cell receptor (beta chain) is from a study of blood T cell repertoires in COVID-19. Study overall: Samples of COVID-19 (acute and convalescent) were obtained from the United States, Italy and Spain.

Enrollees, roughly 18 to 89 years old, lived in approximately 24 US areas. Repertoires were generated with immunoSEQ multiplex PCR, while TCRdb's copy carries only in-frame clones and drops some. The table includes approximately 470,000 clones, around 87% detected once. The CDR3 runs 17 residues. Trimming cost V 0 bases and J 1 base; bases outside gene matches: 6. Looked up from germline, CDR1 is ENHRY and CDR2 is SYGVKD. The receptor was derived from a woman aged 18-35 years who had recovered from COVID-19. Sequenced: PBMCs or T cells enriched from blood (not recorded which). This chain links TRBV10-3 with TRBJ2-5, with 9 positions matching TRBD2. The CDR3 here is CAISESSSGGPQETQYF. Here the CDR3 DNA reads TGTGCCATCAGTGAGTCGAGCAGCGGGGGGCCCCAAGAGACCCAGTACTTC.